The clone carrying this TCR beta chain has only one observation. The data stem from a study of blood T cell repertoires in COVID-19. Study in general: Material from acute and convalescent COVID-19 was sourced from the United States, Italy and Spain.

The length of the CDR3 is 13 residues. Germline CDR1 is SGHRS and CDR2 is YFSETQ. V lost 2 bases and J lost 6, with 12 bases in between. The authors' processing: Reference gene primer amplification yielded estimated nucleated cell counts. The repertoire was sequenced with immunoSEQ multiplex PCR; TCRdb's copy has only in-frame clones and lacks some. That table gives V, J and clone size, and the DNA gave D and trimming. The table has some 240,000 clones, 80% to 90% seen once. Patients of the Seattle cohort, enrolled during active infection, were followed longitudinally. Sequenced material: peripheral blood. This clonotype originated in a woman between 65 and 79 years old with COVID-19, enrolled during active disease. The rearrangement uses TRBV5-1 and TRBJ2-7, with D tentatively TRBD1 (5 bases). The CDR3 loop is CASSFGWGTEQYF. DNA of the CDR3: TGCGCCAGCAGCTTCGGGTGGGGCACCGAGCAGTACTTC.